The 9 T cell receptor beta chains listed next were all sequenced from one sample in a study of blood T cell repertoires in COVID-19. Only in-frame clones appear in the TCRdb table, and some are missing; sequencing was by immunoSEQ multiplex PCR. Altogether around 26,000 clones are present, 80% to 95% being singletons, with the ten largest covering around 2%. Sequencing used peripheral blood. The receptors were sampled from a human donor in a cohort sampled during active COVID-19.

V is TRBV6-6 and J is TRBJ2-7, with a possible D match to TRBD1 (5 bases). The CDR3 covers 12 residues. Germline CDR1 is MNHNY and CDR2 is SVGAGI (reference sequence). The V and J ends lost 6 bases and 5 bases respectively, with 11 bases between them. CDR3 amino acids: CASSPRADEQYF. CDR3 DNA: TGTGCCAGCAGCCCCAGGGCTGACGAGCAGTACTTC.

The rearrangement joins TRBV13 to TRBJ2-7; TRBD2 aligns across 7 bases. The junction had 11 bases not matched to a gene; V was cut back by 5 bases and J by 1 base. CDR1 is PRHDT, CDR2 FYEKMQ, per germline (reference sequence). This CDR3 comprises 16 residues. The CDR3 DNA follows: TGTGCCAGCAGCAGGGGAGTGGCGGGAGTTTCCTACGAGCAGTACTTC. Residues: CASSRGVAGVSYEQYF.

The chain combines TRBV2 with TRBJ2-3, with a weak D call TRBD1 (6 bases). Trimming took 7 bases from V and 2 from J, leaving 13 bases between them. Germline CDR1 and CDR2: SNHLY and FYNNEI. The CDR3 spans 14 residues. The CDR3 DNA sequence: TGTGCCAGCACGGCAGGGGCCCCCACAGATACGCAGTATTTT. This encodes CASTAGAPTDTQYF.

The J gene is TRBJ1-1, the V gene TRBV7-2; tentative D call: TRBD1 (5 bases). With 4 bases removed from V and 1 base from J, the gap between germline ends came to 7 bases. CDR1 SGHTA and CDR2 FQGNSA come from the germline V gene. The CDR3 loop spans 13 amino acids. This chain's CDR3 is CASSSQGNTEAFF. The CDR3 nucleotides read TGTGCCAGCAGCTCTCAGGGGAACACTGAAGCTTTCTTT. The complete variable domain, with remaining parts taken from reference TRBV7-2 and TRBJ1-1, reads GAGVSQSPSNKVTEKGKDVELRCDPISGHTALYWYRQSLGQGLEFLIYFQGNSAPDKSGLPSDRFSAERTGGSVSTLTIQRTQQEDSAVYLCASSSQGNTEAFFGQGTRLTVV.

The V and J genes are TRBV5-1 and TRBJ2-2; TRBD2 aligns across 8 bases. Germline CDR1 reads SGHRS; CDR2 reads YFSETQ. The CDR3 has 15 amino acids. V was pared by 0 bases and J by 6 bases, with 4 bases of the junction left unmatched. This CDR3 reads CASSLGAAGAGELFF. CDR3 bases: TGCGCCAGCAGCTTGGGGGCAGCGGGAGCCGGGGAGCTGTTTTTT. The variable domain in full, with the rest retrieved from reference TRBV5-1 and TRBJ2-2, is KAGVTQTPRYLIKTRGQQVTLSCSPISGHRSVSWYQQTPGQGLQFLFEYFSETQRNKGNFPGRFSGRQFSNSRSEMNVSTLELGDSALYLCASSLGAAGAGELFFGEGSRLTVL.

This clone was detected once. The chain combines TRBV11-3 with TRBJ2-7; TRBD2 aligns across 7 bases. Germline V lookup: CDR1 SGHNT, CDR2 YENEEA. V shed 0 bases, J shed 5 bases, and the junction held 13 bases outside the gene matches. This CDR3 spans 17 amino acids. This CDR3 is CASSLDPSWTRLNEQYF. In DNA form, the CDR3 reads TGTGCCAGCAGCTTAGACCCCTCCTGGACTAGGCTAAACGAGCAGTACTTC.

The genes are TRBV5-1 and TRBJ1-2, with D maybe TRBD1 (5 bases). CDR1 SGHRS and CDR2 YFSETQ come from the germline V gene. The CDR3 contains 15 residues. Deletions cut 0 bases from V and 7 bases from J, with 16 bases between. This chain's CDR3 is CASSLESTGLAGYTF. In DNA form, the CDR3 reads TGCGCCAGCAGCTTGGAGTCAACAGGTTTGGCTGGCTACACCTTC.

The chain couples TRBV6-5 to TRBJ2-7, with D unclear. The V end lost 7 bases, the J end lost 3 bases, and 13 bases lay between the germline ends. Germline CDR1 and CDR2: MNHEY and SVGAGI. CDR3 length: 13 residues. The CDR3: CASIEAVIYEQYF. The DNA of the CDR3 is TGTGCCAGCATCGAGGCGGTGATCTACGAGCAGTACTTC.

This chain connects TRBV4-3 to TRBJ1-6, with TRBD1 as a possible D gene (5 bases). With 0 bases removed from V and 7 bases from J, the gap between germline ends came to 10 bases. Germline assignment: CDR1 LGHNA and CDR2 YSLEER. This CDR3 contains 15 residues. The CDR3 sequence: CASSQDGQGNSPLHF. In DNA form, the CDR3 reads TGCGCCAGCAGCCAAGATGGGCAGGGCAATTCACCCCTCCACTTT.